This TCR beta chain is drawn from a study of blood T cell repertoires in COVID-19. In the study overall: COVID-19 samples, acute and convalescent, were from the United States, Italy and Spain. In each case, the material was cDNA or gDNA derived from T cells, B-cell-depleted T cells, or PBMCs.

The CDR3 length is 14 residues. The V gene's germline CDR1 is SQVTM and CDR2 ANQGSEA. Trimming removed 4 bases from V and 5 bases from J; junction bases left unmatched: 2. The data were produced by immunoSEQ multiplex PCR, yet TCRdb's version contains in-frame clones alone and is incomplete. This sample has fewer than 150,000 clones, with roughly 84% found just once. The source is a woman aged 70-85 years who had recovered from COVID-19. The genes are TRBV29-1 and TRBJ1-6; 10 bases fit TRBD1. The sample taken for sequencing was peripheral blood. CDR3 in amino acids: CSVGQGANNSPLHF. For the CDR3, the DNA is TGCAGCGTTGGACAGGGGGCTAATAATTCACCCCTCCACTTT.